This T cell receptor beta chain was sequenced during a study of T cells after yellow fever vaccination. V was trimmed by 5 bases and J by 9 bases, leaving 10 bases between them. The CDR3 loop spans 11 amino acids. The germline V gene has CDR1 LGHDT and CDR2 YNNKEL (reference sequence). TCRdb fed the 5' RACE reads into MiXCR, producing one record per CDR3 protein. Of about 350,000 distinct CDR3 sequences in the sample, about 8.3% were seen once. This sample comprised PBMCs, obtained around 45 days after the first yellow fever vaccination. The sequence derives from a man aged 18 to 29 who received the YFV17D yellow fever vaccine. This chain uses TRBV3-1 with TRBJ1-1; D gene uncertain. CDR3 in DNA: TGTGCCAGCAGCTTCAAAGGGAAAGCTTTCTTT. Translated, it gives CASSFKGKAFF.